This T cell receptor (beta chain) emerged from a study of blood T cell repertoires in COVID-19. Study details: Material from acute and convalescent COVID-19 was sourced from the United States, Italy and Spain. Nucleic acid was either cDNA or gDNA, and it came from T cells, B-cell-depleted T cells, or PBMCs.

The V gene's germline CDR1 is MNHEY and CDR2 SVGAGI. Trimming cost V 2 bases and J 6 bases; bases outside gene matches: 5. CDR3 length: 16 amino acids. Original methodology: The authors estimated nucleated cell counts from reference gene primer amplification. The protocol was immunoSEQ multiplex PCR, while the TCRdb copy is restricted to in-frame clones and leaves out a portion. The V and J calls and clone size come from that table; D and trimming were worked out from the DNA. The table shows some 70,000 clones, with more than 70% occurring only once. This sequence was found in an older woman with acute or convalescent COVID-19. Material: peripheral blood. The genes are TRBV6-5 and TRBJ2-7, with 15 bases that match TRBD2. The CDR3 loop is CASSYGLAGGPSEQYF. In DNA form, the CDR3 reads TGTGCCAGCAGTTACGGACTAGCGGGGGGGCCCTCCGAGCAGTACTTC.